This TCR beta chain was sequenced for a study of T cells in Graves' hyperthyroidism and ophthalmopathy. The CDR3 sequence is 15 residues long. Trimming shortened V by 3 bases and J by 8 bases, and 19 bases separated the two germline ends. Germline V CDR1 and CDR2: SGHAT, FQNNGV. Ten or more counts support this clonotype. The antigen is undetermined. Disease duration was under 3 months in the ophthalmopathy patients, who also had a Clinical Activity Score of at least 3 and a NOSPECS grade of at least 4. Diagnosis relied on clinical symptoms, serum thyroxine and TRAb, thyroid ultrasound and orbital computed tomography. The study's findings and limits: The model forecast ophthalmopathy, anticipating it by a median approximately 6.1 months before onset. Also found in blood were most expanded thyroid clonotypes above 0.001.

There were TCR beta CDR3 regions amplified from RNA transcripts. Carried out on the TCR CDR3, a first-round RT-PCR used the HTBI primer set. TCRdb redid the calling of the multiplex PCR reads with MiXCR, one entry per CDR3 protein. The data contain roughly 400,000 distinct CDR3 sequences, 11% to 15% of them singletons. What was sequenced was blood. The J gene is TRBJ1-2, the V gene TRBV11-2, with TRBD1 as a possible D gene (5 bases). This clonotype originated in a man aged 50-59 years with Graves' ophthalmopathy. In nucleotides, the CDR3 is TGTGCCAGCAGCTTGGGTGGGGGGGTTGGATACGGCTACACCTTC. Amino acids: CASSLGGGVGYGYTF. The whole variable domain, remainder taken from reference TRBV11-2 and TRBJ1-2, is EAGVAQSPRYKIIEKRQSVAFWCNPISGHATLYWYQQILGQGPKLLIQFQNNGVVDDSQLPKDRFSAERLKGVDSTLKIQPAKLEDSAVYLCASSLGGGVGYGYTFGSGTRLTVV.